Below, one T cell receptor (beta chain) is given with its context. What it binds is unknown. The data stem from a study of regulatory T cells in long-lasting Graves disease. Study summary: Patients newly diagnosed with Graves' had been on antithyroid drugs for under 3 months. Findings and limits, study-wide: Patients whose Graves' disease persisted exhibited lower TCR diversity than those newly diagnosed. There was favoring of TRBV28, TRBJ1-2 and TRBJ2-5 in persistent disease.

Arm-PCR of CDR3 regions with iRepertoire HTBI primers generated TCR beta libraries. MiXCR was run by TCRdb on the multiplex PCR reads, yielding one entry per CDR3 protein. The sample yields hundreds of thousands of distinct CDR3 sequences, roughly 12% seen once. Time point meaning: newly diagnosed GD, antithyroid drugs for less than 3 months. PBMCs were the source of the RNA used for TCR sequencing. The CDR3 spans 15 residues. Trimming took 1 base from V and 7 from J, leaving 14 bases between them. Germline CDR1 and CDR2: LNHNV and YYDKDF (reference sequence). These data were also reused for a study on T cells in Graves' hyperthyroidism and ophthalmopathy. That source reports: Expanded thyroid clonotypes (above 0.001) were mostly also found in blood.

This receptor was identified in a man aged 25 to 45 with Graves disease. Sequences were derived from peripheral blood mononuclear cells (PBMCs), sampled at new diagnosis, from a patient treated with antithyroid drugs. This sequence joins TRBV15 and TRBJ2-4, with D possibly TRBD1 on 7 matching bases. CDR3 amino acids: CATSRAGQEGNIQYF. The CDR3 bases are TGTGCCACCAGCAGAGCTGGACAGGAGGGGAACATTCAGTACTTC. The full variable domain, completed using reference TRBV15 and TRBJ2-4, is DAMVIQNPRYQVTQFGKPVTLSCSQTLNHNVMYWYQQKSSQAPKLLFHYYDKDFNNEADTPDNFQSRRPNTSFCFLDIRSPGLGDTAMYLCATSRAGQEGNIQYFGAGTRLSVL.